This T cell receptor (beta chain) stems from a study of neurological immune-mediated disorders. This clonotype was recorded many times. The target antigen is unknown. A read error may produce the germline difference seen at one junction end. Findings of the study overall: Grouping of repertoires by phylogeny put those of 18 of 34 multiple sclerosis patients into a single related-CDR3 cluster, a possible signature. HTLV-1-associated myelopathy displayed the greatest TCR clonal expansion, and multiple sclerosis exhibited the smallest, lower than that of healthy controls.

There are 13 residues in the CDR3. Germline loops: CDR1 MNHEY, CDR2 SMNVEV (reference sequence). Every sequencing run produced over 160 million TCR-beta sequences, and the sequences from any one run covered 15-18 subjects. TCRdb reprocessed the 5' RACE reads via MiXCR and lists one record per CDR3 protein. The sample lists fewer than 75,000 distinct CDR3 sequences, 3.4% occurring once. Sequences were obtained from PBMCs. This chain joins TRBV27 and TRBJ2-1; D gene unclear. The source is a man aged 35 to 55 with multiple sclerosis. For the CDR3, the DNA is TGTGCCAGCAGTTTATTAGGGTCTGGCCCCCGGGTCTTC. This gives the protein CASSLLGSGPRVF.